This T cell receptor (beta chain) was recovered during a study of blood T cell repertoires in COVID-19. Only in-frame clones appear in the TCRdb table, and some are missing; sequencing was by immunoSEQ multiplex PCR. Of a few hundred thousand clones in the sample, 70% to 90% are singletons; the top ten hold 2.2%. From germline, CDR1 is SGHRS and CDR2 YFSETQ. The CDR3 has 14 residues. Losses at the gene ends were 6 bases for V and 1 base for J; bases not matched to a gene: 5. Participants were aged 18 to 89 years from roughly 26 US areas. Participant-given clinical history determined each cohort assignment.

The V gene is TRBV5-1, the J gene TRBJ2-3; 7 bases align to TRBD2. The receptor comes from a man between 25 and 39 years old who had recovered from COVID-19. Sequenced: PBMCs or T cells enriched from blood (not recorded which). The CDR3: CASTPSGRTDTQYF. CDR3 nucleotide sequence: TGCGCCAGCACCCCTAGCGGTCGCACAGATACGCAGTATTTT.